The sequence of this T cell receptor (beta chain) was determined in a study of vaccination and CD4 T cells after COVID-19 (dated by TCRdb to about 2022). For context, the study as a whole: Every convalescent patient had a positive nasal swab PCR test for SARS-CoV-2, with mild disease in roughly ten patients and severe disease in one. Post-vaccine blood samples were taken a median of 72 days after the second vaccine dose, with a range of about 12 to 250 days. In 10 COVID-19 convalescent patients and a handful of infection-naive healthy vaccine recipients, the spike-specific CD4+ TCR repertoire before mRNA vaccination was compared with the repertoire after mRNA vaccination. For stimulating the cultures, overlapping spike peptide pools were used, derived from SARS-CoV-2 as well as from the common cold coronaviruses HCoV-NL63, HCoV-OC43 and HCoV-229E. Participants received two doses of either the Pfizer-BioNTech BNT162b2 vaccine (n=8) or the Moderna mRNA-1273 vaccine (n=2). Post-COVID blood samples were collected from convalescent patients a median of roughly 100 days after diagnosis, with a range of about 30 to 161 days. As controls, cultures received a CEFX viral epitope pool (the positive control), an HIV-1 Nef peptide pool (the negative control), or no peptide at all. Six males and four females were included in the convalescent cohort, with two Hispanic individuals, seven Caucasians, two Asians and one multiracial person represented. The research as a whole found: The number of convalescent patients in the study was relatively small, and the study did not examine early timepoints following natural infection. The median count of SARS-CoV-2-reactive clonotypes went up from 20 to 25 after infection to 30 to 40 after vaccination, although the change was not significant. Of the vaccine-specific clones in convalescent patients, 304 of 307, or nearly all, reacted only to SARS-CoV-2 spike and did not cross-react with common cold coronaviruses. In convalescent patients, a median around 84% of post-vaccine SARS-CoV-2-reactive clones were detected only after vaccination, and vaccine-specific priming was suggested by this finding.

V and J are truncated by 4 bases and 1 base respectively, leaving an intervening sequence of 10 bases. Including the terminal cysteine and phenylalanine, the CDR3 comprises 14 residues. Of all the DNA, just the CDR3 is kept, 42 bases in frame from base 1. CDR1 is given as MNHEY and CDR2 as SVGAGI, both from the germline V gene. The meaning of the sample's treatment or condition label: roughly 11-day PBMC culture with coronavirus spike peptide pools or control peptides (ViraFEST assay). To expand antigen-specific T cells with peptide pools and then pick out the expanded clonotypes through TCR sequencing, the study relied on the ViraFEST assay. The convalescent patients' positive SARS-CoV-2 PCR tests were from March to December 2020, which was before the Alpha, Beta and Delta variants emerged in the United States. PBMCs were cultured at around 2 million per well in IMDM supplemented with approximately 5% human AB serum and 8 to 10 IU/ml IL-2, with about 11 ug/ml peptide pools added. On days 3 and 7, half of the culture medium was replaced with fresh IL-2-containing medium. Once the cells had been in culture for ten to eleven days, the EasySep CD4+ T cell isolation kit was used to isolate CD4+ T cells by negative selection. PBMCs were separated from whole blood using Ficoll-Paque Plus gradient centrifugation and then either used fresh or cryopreserved at -140C. In general, triplicate wells were set up for every culture condition.

A note on this clonotype: No antigen is known for it. Base quality data are lacking; no much larger clone is found one base away.

The library was produced with PCR. DNA from cultured CD4+ T cells underwent TCR sequencing with the Oncomine TCR Beta short-read assay at the Johns Hopkins FTIC core. Genomic DNA was extracted from the cultured CD4+ T cells with the QIAamp micro DNA kit. Oncomine TCR Beta libraries made from cultured CD4+ T cells were pooled using unique dual indexes and sequenced on an Illumina iSeq 100. The authors' analysis ran thus. Non-productive sequences were filtered out, and CDR3s that did not start with C, did not end with F or W, or were shorter than 7 amino acids were discarded. The MANAFEST web application identified antigen-specific clonotypes by comparing peptide-stimulated wells against reference wells and other culture wells. For a clone to be called positive, the clone needed an FDR below 0.05, an odds ratio above 5, and a productive frequency above 0.1% in at least two of three replicate wells. A clonotype was classed as cross-reactive if the clonotype showed significant expansion both in SARS-CoV-2 spike wells and in at least one common cold coronavirus spike condition. Using R version 3.6.1, CDR3 homology was evaluated through Levenshtein distances (stringdist) along with unrooted phylogenetic trees (ape). In-frame beta chains were kept once TCRdb had trimmed the public reads at Q25 with fastp and called clones with MiXCR. Rows with a matching CDR3 protein are joined into one entry that keeps the most common DNA and genes. None of the V and J calls come from the authors' own analysis; TCRdb made them. Here the sample has 13,000 or so distinct CDR3 sequences; less than 75% occur a single time. The top ten clones comprise 10% to 12% of the sample.

The sequence links TRBV6-5 to TRBJ1-1; possibly the D gene is TRBD1, per 6 matching bases. Sequenced input: CD4+ T cells from blood, cultured in vitro. The source of this sequence is a human donor who had recovered from COVID-19. The DNA reads TGTGCCAGCAGTTCCCGACAGGAGAACACTGAAGCTTTCTTT. Translated, it reads CASSSRQENTEAFF.